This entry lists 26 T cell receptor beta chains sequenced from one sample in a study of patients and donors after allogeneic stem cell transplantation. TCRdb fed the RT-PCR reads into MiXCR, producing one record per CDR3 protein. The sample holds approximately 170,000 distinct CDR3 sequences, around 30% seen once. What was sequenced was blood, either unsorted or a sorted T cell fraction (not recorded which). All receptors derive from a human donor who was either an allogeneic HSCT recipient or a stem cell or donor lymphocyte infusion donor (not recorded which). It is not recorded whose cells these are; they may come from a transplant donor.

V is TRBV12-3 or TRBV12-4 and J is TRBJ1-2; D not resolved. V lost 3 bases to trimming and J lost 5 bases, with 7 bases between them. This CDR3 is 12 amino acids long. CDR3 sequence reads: CASSFGLYGYTF. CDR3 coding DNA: TGTGCCAGCAGTTTCGGTTTGTATGGCTACACCTTC.

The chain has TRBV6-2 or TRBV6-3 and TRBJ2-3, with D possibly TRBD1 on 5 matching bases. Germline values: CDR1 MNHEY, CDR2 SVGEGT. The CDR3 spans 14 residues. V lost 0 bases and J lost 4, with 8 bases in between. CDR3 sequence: CASSYSTEADTQYF. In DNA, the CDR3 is TGTGCCAGCAGTTACTCGACAGAGGCAGATACGCAGTATTTT.

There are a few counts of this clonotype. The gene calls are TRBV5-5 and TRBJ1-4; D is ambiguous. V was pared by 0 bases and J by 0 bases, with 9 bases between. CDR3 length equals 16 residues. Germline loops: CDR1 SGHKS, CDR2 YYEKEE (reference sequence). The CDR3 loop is CASSLVVSATNEKLFF. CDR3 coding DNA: TGTGCCAGCAGCTTGGTCGTCAGTGCAACTAATGAAAAACTGTTTTTT.

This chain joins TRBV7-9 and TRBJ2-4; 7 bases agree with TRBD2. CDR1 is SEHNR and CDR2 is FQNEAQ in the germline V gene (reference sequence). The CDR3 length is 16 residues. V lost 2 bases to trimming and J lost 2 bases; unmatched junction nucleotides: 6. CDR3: CASSLWTSGTKNIQYF. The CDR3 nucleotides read TGTGCCAGCAGCTTATGGACTAGTGGTACCAAAAACATTCAGTACTTC.

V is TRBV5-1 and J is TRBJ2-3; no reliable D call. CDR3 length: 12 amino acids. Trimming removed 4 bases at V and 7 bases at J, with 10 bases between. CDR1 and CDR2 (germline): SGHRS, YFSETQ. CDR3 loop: CASSLGPNTQYF. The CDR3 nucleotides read TGCGCCAGCAGCCTAGGGCCCAATACGCAGTATTTT. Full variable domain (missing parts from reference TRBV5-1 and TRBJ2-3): KAGVTQTPRYLIKTRGQQVTLSCSPISGHRSVSWYQQTPGQGLQFLFEYFSETQRNKGNFPGRFSGRQFSNSRSEMNVSTLELGDSALYLCASSLGPNTQYFGPGTRLTVL.

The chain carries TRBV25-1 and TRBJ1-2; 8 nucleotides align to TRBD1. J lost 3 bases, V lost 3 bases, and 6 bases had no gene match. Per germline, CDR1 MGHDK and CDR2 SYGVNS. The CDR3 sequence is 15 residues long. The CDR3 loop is CASSDATGDYYGYTF. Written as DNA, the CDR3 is TGTGCCAGCAGTGACGCGACAGGGGACTACTATGGCTACACCTTC.

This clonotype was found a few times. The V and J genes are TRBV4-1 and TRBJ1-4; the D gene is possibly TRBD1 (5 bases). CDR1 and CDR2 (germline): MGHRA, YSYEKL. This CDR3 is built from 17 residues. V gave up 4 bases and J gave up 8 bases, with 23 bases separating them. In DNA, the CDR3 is TGCGCCAGCAGCCCCCAGTCAGAGGCAGGGACGAGGGAAAAACTGTTTTTT. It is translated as CASSPQSEAGTREKLFF.

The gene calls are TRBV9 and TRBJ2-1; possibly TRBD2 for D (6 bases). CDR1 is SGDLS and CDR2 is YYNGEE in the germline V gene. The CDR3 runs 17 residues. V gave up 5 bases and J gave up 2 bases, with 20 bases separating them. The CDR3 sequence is CASSGGTSSTTYNEQFF. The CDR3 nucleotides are TGTGCCAGCAGTGGAGGGACTTCCTCTACTACCTACAATGAGCAGTTCTTC.

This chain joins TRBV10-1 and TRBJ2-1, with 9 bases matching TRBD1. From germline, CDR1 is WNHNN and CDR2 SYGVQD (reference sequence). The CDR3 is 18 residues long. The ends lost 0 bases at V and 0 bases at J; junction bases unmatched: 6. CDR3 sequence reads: CASSESRQGGSSYNEQFF. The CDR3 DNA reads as TGCGCCAGCAGTGAGTCGAGACAGGGGGGGAGCTCCTACAATGAGCAGTTCTTC.

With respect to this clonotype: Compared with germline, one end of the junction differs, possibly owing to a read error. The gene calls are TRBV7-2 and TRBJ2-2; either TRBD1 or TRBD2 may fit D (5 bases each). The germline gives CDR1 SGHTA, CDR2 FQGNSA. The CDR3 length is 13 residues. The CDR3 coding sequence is TGTGCCAGCAGCTTAGGCGGAACCGGGGCGCTGTTTTTT. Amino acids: CASSLGGTGALFF.

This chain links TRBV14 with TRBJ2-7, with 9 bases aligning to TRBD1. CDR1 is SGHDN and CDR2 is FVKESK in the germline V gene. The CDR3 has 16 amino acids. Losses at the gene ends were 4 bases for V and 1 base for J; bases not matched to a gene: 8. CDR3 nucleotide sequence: TGTGCCAGCAGCCTTCCTACAGGGGGCCCTTCCTACGAGCAGTACTTC. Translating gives CASSLPTGGPSYEQYF.

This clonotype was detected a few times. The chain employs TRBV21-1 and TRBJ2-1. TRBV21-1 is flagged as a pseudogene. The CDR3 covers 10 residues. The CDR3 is CASSLDEQFF. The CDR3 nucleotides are TGTGCCAGCTCTTTGGATGAGCAGTTCTTC.

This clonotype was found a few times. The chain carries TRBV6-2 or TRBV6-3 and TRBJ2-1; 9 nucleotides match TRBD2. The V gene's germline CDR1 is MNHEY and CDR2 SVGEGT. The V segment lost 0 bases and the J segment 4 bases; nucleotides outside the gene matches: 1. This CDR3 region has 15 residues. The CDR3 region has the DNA TGTGCCAGCAGTTACTCGACTAGCGGTTACAATGAGCAGTTCTTC. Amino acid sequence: CASSYSTSGYNEQFF.

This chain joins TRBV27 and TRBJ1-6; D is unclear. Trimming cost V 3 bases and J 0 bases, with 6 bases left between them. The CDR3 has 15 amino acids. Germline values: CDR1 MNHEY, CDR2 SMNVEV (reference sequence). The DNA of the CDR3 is TGTGCCAGCAGTTTGTTGAGCTCCTATAATTCACCCCTCCACTTT. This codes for CASSLLSSYNSPLHF.

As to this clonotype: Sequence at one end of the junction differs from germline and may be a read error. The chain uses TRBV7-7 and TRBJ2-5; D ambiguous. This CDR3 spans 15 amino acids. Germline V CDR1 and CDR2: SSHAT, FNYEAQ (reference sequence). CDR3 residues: CASSLDLGLQETQYF. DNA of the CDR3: TGTGCTAGCAGCTTAGACTTGGGGTTACAAGAGACCCAGTACTTC.

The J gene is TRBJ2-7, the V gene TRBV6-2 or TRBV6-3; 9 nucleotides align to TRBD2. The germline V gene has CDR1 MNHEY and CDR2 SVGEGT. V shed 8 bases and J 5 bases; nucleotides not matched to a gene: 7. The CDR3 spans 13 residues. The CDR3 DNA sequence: TGTGCCAGCTACTTGCGGGAGGGGGACGAGCAGTACTTC. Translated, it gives CASYLREGDEQYF.

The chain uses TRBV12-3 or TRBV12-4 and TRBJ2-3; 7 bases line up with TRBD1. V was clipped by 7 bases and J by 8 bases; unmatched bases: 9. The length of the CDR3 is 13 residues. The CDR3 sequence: CASTPTGEATQYF. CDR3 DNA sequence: TGTGCCAGCACCCCAACAGGGGAAGCTACGCAGTATTTT.

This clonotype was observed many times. CDR3 amino acids: CASSLGQVNQPQHF. The DNA of the CDR3 is TGTGCCAGCAGTCTTGGACAAGTTAATCAGCCCCAGCATTTT. The chain recombines TRBV12-3 or TRBV12-4 with TRBJ1-5; weak D call: TRBD1 (5 bases). The CDR3 runs 14 residues. Between the trimmed V and J ends, which lost 5 bases and 4 bases, there was a span of 12 bases.

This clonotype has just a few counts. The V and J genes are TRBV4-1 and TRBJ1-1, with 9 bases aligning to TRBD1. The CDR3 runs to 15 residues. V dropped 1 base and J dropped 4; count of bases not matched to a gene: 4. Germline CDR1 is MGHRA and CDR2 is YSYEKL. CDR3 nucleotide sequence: TGCGCCAGCAGCCAAGGGGGACAGGGAGGCACTGAAGCTTTCTTT. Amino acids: CASSQGGQGGTEAFF.

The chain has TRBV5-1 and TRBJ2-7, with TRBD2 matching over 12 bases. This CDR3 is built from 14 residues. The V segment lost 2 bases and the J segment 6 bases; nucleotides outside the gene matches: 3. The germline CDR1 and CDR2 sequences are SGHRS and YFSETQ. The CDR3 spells CASSLTSGRFEQYF. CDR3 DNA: TGCGCCAGCAGCTTAACTAGCGGGAGGTTCGAGCAGTACTTC.

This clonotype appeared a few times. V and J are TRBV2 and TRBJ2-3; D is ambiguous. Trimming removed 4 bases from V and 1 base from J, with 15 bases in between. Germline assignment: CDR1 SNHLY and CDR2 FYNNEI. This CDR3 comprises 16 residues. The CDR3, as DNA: TGTGCCAGCAGTGGAGATGCGTCACGGGGCACAGATACGCAGTATTTT. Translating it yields CASSGDASRGTDTQYF.

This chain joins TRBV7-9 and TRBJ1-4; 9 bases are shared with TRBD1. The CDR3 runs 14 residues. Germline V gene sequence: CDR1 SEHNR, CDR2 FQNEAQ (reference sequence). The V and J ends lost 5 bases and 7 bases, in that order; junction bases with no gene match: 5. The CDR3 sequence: CASSQTGGSEKLFF. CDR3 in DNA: TGTGCCAGCAGCCAGACAGGGGGAAGTGAAAAACTGTTTTTT.

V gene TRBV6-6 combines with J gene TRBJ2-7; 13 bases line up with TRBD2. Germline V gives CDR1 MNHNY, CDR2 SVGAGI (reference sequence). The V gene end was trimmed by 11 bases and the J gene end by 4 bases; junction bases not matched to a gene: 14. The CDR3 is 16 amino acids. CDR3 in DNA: TGTGCCTCCCGTGGGACTAGCGGGATAAGGGCGTACGAGCAGTACTTC. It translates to CASRGTSGIRAYEQYF.

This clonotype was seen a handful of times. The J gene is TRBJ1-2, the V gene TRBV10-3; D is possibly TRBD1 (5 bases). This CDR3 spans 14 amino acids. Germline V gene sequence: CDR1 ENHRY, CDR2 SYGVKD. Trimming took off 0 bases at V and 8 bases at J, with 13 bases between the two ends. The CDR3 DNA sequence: TGTGCCATCAGTGAGTCCCAGGGCCCAACGGGCTACACCTTC. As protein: CAISESQGPTGYTF.

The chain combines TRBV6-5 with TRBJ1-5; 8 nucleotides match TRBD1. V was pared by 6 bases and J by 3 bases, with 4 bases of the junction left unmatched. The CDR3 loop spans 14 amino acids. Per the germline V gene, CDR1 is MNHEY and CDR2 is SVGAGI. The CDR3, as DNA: TGTGCCAGCAGCCGGGACAGGTTCAATCAGCCCCAGCATTTT. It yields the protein CASSRDRFNQPQHF.

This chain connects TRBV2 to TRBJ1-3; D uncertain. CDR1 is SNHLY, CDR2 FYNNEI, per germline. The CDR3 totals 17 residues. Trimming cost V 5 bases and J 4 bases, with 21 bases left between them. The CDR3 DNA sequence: TGTGCCAGCAGTTCTCAGTCTGAGGCCCCGCGGGGAAACACCATATATTTT. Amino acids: CASSSQSEAPRGNTIYF.